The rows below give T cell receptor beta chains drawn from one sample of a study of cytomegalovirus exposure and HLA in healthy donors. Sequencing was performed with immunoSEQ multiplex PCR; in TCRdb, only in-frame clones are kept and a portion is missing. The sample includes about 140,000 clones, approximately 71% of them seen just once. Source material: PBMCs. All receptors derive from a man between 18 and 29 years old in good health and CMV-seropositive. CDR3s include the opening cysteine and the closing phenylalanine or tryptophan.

CDR3 protein: CASSLGPGLAVYEQYF; V gene: TRBV7-9; J gene: TRBJ2-7
CDR3 protein: CASSDRTSGYNEQFF; V gene: TRBV25-1; J gene: TRBJ2-1
CDR3 protein: CASSFEDSVRDTQYF; V gene: TRBV28; J gene: TRBJ2-3
CDR3 protein: CSIKTGATNEKLFF; V gene: TRBV29-1; J gene: TRBJ1-4
CDR3 protein: CASSLRGGADQPQHF; V gene: TRBV27; J gene: TRBJ1-5
CDR3 protein: CASSLVLANGELFF; V gene: TRBV5-5; J gene: TRBJ2-2
CDR3 protein: CASRRLSGDEQYF; V gene: TRBV2; J gene: TRBJ2-7
CDR3 protein: CASTDKLNTEAFF; V gene: TRBV2; J gene: TRBJ1-1
CDR3 protein: CASSLEVRRTQYF; V gene: TRBV28; J gene: TRBJ2-5
CDR3 protein: CAWAALGAMDQPQHF; V gene: TRBV30; J gene: TRBJ1-5
CDR3 protein: CAWIGQGAGELFF; V gene: TRBV30; J gene: TRBJ2-2
CDR3 protein: CASSRPGVDTEAFF; V gene: TRBV14; J gene: TRBJ1-1
CDR3 protein: CASCGRDREAFF; V gene: TRBV18; J gene: TRBJ1-1
CDR3 protein: CASSQDSNINEKLFF; V gene: TRBV9; J gene: TRBJ1-4
CDR3 protein: CASSPAGTSGGNEQFF; V gene: TRBV5-1; J gene: TRBJ2-1
CDR3 protein: CASFVAGGGNEQFF; V gene: TRBV18; J gene: TRBJ2-1
CDR3 protein: CASSSSHSYEQYF; V gene: TRBV7-3; J gene: .
CDR3 protein: CASSIRAGGTGELFF; V gene: TRBV19; J gene: TRBJ2-2
CDR3 protein: CSTRGFPTDTQYF; V gene: TRBV29-1; J gene: TRBJ2-3
CDR3 protein: CASSKGQPNSGANVLTF; V gene: TRBV18; J gene: TRBJ2-6
CDR3 protein: CASSATGTSFEQYF; V gene: TRBV9; J gene: TRBJ2-7
CDR3 protein: CSAHGTLGEQFF; V gene: TRBV29-1; J gene: TRBJ2-1
CDR3 protein: CASSLKISGSNQPQHF; V gene: TRBV4-1; J gene: TRBJ1-5
CDR3 protein: CASGPGLAGVYEQYF; V gene: TRBV12-5; J gene: TRBJ2-7
CDR3 protein: CASSLGQGGGYTF; V gene: TRBV11-3; J gene: TRBJ1-2
CDR3 protein: CASSPGRAVSGELFF; V gene: TRBV10-1; J gene: TRBJ2-2
CDR3 protein: CASSLVIGGATEAFF; V gene: TRBV28; J gene: TRBJ1-1
CDR3 protein: CASSLKARPYEQYF; V gene: TRBV13; J gene: TRBJ2-7
CDR3 protein: CASGGQGVSGELFF; V gene: TRBV2; J gene: TRBJ2-2
CDR3 protein: CASSESPGGGTDTQYF; V gene: TRBV25-1; J gene: TRBJ2-3
CDR3 protein: CAWSRPMDSGLWGYTF; V gene: TRBV30; J gene: TRBJ1-2
CDR3 protein: CASSAPGSQYNEQFF; V gene: TRBV6-1; J gene: TRBJ2-1
CDR3 protein: CASSSGLAGALTYEQYF; V gene: TRBV7-2; J gene: TRBJ2-7
CDR3 protein: CASSIDSRFEDTQYF; V gene: TRBV19; J gene: TRBJ2-3
CDR3 protein: CASSLLAGGQETQYF; V gene: TRBV7-7; J gene: TRBJ2-5
CDR3 protein: CASSQSRTSNRVDEQFF; V gene: TRBV27; J gene: TRBJ2-1
CDR3 protein: CASSQSTGVNSPLHF; V gene: TRBV4-1; J gene: TRBJ1-6
CDR3 protein: CSVDLAGPYNEQFF; V gene: TRBV29-1; J gene: TRBJ2-1
CDR3 protein: CASSPTAGDRPYEQYF; V gene: TRBV4-1; J gene: TRBJ2-7
CDR3 protein: CAWSERGAANEQFF; V gene: TRBV30; J gene: TRBJ2-1
CDR3 protein: CASSLWGPADTQYF; V gene: TRBV5-1; J gene: TRBJ2-3
CDR3 protein: CASSWSLAGGNNEQFF; V gene: TRBV11-3; J gene: TRBJ2-1
CDR3 protein: CASSPLAGGPSRFATDTQYF; V gene: TRBV27; J gene: TRBJ2-3
CDR3 protein: CASTQVGVTEAFF; V gene: TRBV13; J gene: TRBJ1-1
CDR3 protein: CASSLLGANTGELFF; V gene: TRBV27; J gene: TRBJ2-2
CDR3 protein: CASSTTVNTEAFF; V gene: TRBV6-6; J gene: TRBJ1-1
CDR3 protein: CAIGTASYEQYF; V gene: TRBV10-3; J gene: TRBJ2-7
CDR3 protein: CASKQVGSYEQYF; V gene: TRBV19; J gene: TRBJ2-7
CDR3 protein: CASSFLASNEQFF; V gene: TRBV11-3; J gene: TRBJ2-1
CDR3 protein: CASSLSTGGSYEQYF; V gene: TRBV28; J gene: TRBJ2-7
CDR3 protein: CASISGWNTNEQFF; V gene: TRBV28; J gene: TRBJ2-1
CDR3 protein: CASSYSTGQGKTEAFF; V gene: TRBV6-6; J gene: TRBJ1-1
CDR3 protein: CASSEALSGYEQFF; V gene: TRBV6-1; J gene: TRBJ2-1
CDR3 protein: CALPLQSHEQYF; V gene: TRBV21-1; J gene: TRBJ2-7
CDR3 protein: CASSVDRGTYEQYF; V gene: TRBV9; J gene: TRBJ2-7
CDR3 protein: CSVGEGVGQPQHF; V gene: TRBV29-1; J gene: TRBJ1-5